This TCR beta chain is from a study of Ad26.COV2.S vaccination and SARS-CoV-2 variants. For this clone: Its antigen remains unidentified.

Using immunoSEQ multiplex PCR, the repertoire was profiled, and TCRdb retains in-frame clones only, with some absent. This sample has 250,000 to 300,000 clones; around 87% occur once, and the top ten carry approximately 3.4%. Stated treatment: some 19 received Ad26.COV2.S at low or high dose, single or two shots; 5 received placebo; per-sample allocation not given. After the first vaccine or placebo injection, samples were drawn on day 63. Notes on the study in general: Comparability of non-spike TCR breadth was observed across vaccine and placebo recipients.

This CDR3 comprises 14 residues. Germline CDR1 reads SGDLS; CDR2 reads YYNGEE. Deletions cut 0 bases from V and 2 bases from J, with 8 bases between. This rearrangement joins TRBV9 to TRBJ1-1; D is uncertain. The sequence derives from a person aged 18-60 years who received the Ad26.COV2.S COVID-19 vaccine or a placebo. This material consisted of peripheral blood, taken in a trial of Ad26.COV2.S vaccine versus placebo. The CDR3 sequence is CASSVVSGNTEAFF. CDR3 in DNA: TGTGCCAGCAGCGTAGTCTCAGGAAACACTGAAGCTTTCTTT.